The clone carrying this T cell receptor beta chain was seen a few times. Its cognate antigen is unknown. Expressed TCRB transcripts were sequenced after all isolated RNA was converted to cDNA. The table came from immunoSEQ multiplex PCR; TCRdb's copy has only in-frame clones and leaves some out. The data contain about 660,000 clones, around 15% of them singletons. This record belongs to a study of beta chain features in type 1 diabetes. Broader study findings: Shorter TCRB CDR3s, moderately but significantly so, marked every one of the four CD4+ subsets in Type 1 diabetes patients.

The germline CDR1 and CDR2 sequences are SGHRS and YFSETQ. This CDR3 spans 15 amino acids. V gave up 2 bases and J gave up 4 bases, with 14 bases separating them. The sample consisted of naive CD4+ T cells from blood. The V gene is TRBV5-1, the J gene TRBJ2-3; no clear D. The TCR was taken from a man aged 18-30 years with type 1 diabetes. CDR3 in amino acids: CASSFQASQADTQYF. Here the CDR3 DNA reads TGCGCCAGCAGCTTTCAAGCGAGCCAAGCAGATACGCAGTATTTT.